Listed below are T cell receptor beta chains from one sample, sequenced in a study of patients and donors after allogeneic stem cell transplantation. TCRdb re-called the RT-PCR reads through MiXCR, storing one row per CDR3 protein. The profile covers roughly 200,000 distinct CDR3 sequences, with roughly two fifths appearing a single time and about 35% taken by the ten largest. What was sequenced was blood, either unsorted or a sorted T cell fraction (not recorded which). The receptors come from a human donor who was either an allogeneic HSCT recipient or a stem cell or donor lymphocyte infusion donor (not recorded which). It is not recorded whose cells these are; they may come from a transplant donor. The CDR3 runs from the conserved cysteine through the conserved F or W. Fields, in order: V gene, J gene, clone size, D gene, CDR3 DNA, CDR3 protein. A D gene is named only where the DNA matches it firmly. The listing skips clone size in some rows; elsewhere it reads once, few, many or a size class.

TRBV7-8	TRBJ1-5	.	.	TGTGCCAGCAGCTTAGAGGGGTCAGGGAATAATCAGCCCCAGCATTTT	CASSLEGSGNNQPQHF
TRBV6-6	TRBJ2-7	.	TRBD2	TGTGCCAGCAGTTACCCGACTAGCGGGCACCACGAGCAGTACTTC	CASSYPTSGHHEQYF
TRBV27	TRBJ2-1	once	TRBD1	TGTGCCAGCAGTCTCCCCGACAGGGGATACAATGAGCAGTTCTTC	CASSLPDRGYNEQFF
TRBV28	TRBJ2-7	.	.	TGTGCCAGCAGTCTGACAGGAAGAAGGGAAGGCGAGCAGTACTTC	CASSLTGRREGEQYF
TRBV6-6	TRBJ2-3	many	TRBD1	TGTGCCAGCACCACTACACCAGGGACAGTAGGATACACAGATACGCAGTATTTT	CASTTTPGTVGYTDTQYF
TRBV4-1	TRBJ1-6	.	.	TGCGCCAGCAGCCAAGAGCCAGGGTTTTCACCCCTCCACTTT	CASSQEPGFSPLHF
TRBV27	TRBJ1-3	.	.	TGTGCCAGCAGTAAGCGGCCTGGAAACACCATATATTTT	CASSKRPGNTIYF
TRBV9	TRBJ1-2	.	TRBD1	TGTGCCAGCAGCGTCCCGCGGACAGGGTCGAACTATGGCTACACCTTC	CASSVPRTGSNYGYTF
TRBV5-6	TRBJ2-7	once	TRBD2	TGTGCCAGCAGCTCTTCACTAGCGGGATCCTACGAGCAGTACTTC	CASSSSLAGSYEQYF
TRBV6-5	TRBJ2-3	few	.	TGTGCCAGCAGTCCCTTCGGGACTAAGGAGAGTAAAGGGGGAGATACGCAGTATTTT	CASSPFGTKESKGGDTQYF
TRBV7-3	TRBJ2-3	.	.	TGTGCCAGCAGCCCCGAGGGTAACAGACTCACAGATACGCAGTATTTT	CASSPEGNRLTDTQYF
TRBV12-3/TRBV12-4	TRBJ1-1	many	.	TGTGCCAGCAGGCTAGGACAGCCCATGAACACTGAAGCTTTCTTT	CASRLGQPMNTEAFF
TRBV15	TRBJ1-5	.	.	TGTGCCACCCGAAAGCAACTCAGCACTCAGCCCCAGCATTTT	CATRKQLSTQPQHF
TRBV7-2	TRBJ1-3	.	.	TGTGCCAGCAGCTCACAGAGCTCTGGAAACACCATATATTTT	CASSSQSSGNTIYF
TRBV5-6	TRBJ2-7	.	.	TGTGCCAGCAGGGGGGACCCGACCTACGAGCAGTACTTC	CASRGDPTYEQYF
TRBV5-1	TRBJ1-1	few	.	TGCGCCAGCAGCTGGCGGCAGGGGACGAACACTGAAGCTTTCTTT	CASSWRQGTNTEAFF
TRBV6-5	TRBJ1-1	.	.	TGTGCCAGCAGAACGGGTTCAAGCGCGTGGAACACTGAAGCTTTCTTT	CASRTGSSAWNTEAFF
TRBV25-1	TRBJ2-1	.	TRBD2	TGTGCCAGCAGGCCGACTAGCGGAACCGCCTACAATGAGCAGTTCTTC	CASRPTSGTAYNEQFF
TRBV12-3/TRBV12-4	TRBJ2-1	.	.	TGTGCCAGCAGTGGACTCTCCGCTGGGTTTGGGCAGTTCTTC	CASSGLSAGFGQFF
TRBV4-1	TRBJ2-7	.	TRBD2	TGCGCCAGCAGCCAACTGCTAGCGGGATTCTACGAGCAGTACTTC	CASSQLLAGFYEQYF
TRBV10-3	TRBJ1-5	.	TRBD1	TGTGCCATCAGTTCGGACAGGGCGAATCAGCCCCAGCATTTT	CAISSDRANQPQHF
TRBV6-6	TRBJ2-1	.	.	TGTGCCAGCAGTTACGGCACGAGCTCCTACAATGAGCAGTTCTTC	CASSYGTSSYNEQFF
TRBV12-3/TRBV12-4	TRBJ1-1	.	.	TGTGCCAGCAGTTTAGGGTGGGGGCTGAGAGACACTGAAGCTTTCTTT	CASSLGWGLRDTEAFF
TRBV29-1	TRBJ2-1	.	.	TGCAGCGTTGGTTCACTCCCCGCGGACAATGAGCAGTTCTTC	CSVGSLPADNEQFF
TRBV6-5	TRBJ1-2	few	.	TGTGCCAGCAGTTCCCGGTCCTCAAGGGTACCTAACTATGGCTACACCTTC	CASSSRSSRVPNYGYTF
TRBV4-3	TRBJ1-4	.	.	TGCGCCAGCAGCCAAGATCATGGAACTAATGAAAAACTGTTTTTT	CASSQDHGTNEKLFF
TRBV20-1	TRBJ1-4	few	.	TGCAGTGCTAGAGATCCGGCCAGGGGTAATGAAAAACTGTTTTTT	CSARDPARGNEKLFF
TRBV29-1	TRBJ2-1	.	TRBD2	TGCAGCGTTGAAGAAGACCCGGGACTAGATGAGCAGTTCTTC	CSVEEDPGLDEQFF
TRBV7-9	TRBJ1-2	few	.	TGCGGCCCCAAGGGAGGGGGCTACACCTTC	CGPKGGGYTF
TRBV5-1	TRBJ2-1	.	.	TGCGCCAGCAGCTTGGCCCTCAGGAGCTCCTACAATGAGCAGTTCTTC	CASSLALRSSYNEQFF
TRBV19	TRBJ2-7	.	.	TGTGCCAGTAGTGAAGATAGGTCCTACGAGCAGTACTTC	CASSEDRSYEQYF
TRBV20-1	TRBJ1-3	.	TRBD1	TGCAGTGCTACGAACCGACAGGGAACTGGAAACACCATATATTTT	CSATNRQGTGNTIYF
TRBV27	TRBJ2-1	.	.	TGTGCCAGCAGTCCCAACCGGGACTCGTACAATGAGCAGTTCTTC	CASSPNRDSYNEQFF
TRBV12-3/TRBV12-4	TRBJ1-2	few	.	TGTGCCAGCAGTCCCGTAGGGATGGTCATCAATGGCTACACCTTC	CASSPVGMVINGYTF
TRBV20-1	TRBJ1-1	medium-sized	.	TGCAGTGCTACCCCCATCATGCCCTCCGTGGCTTTCTTT	CSATPIMPSVAFF
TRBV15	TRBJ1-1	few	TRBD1	TGTGCCACTTCAGCGGGGACAGGGAGCGGAGGAACTGAAGCTTTCTTT	CATSAGTGSGGTEAFF
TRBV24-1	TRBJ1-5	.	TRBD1	TGTGCCACCAGTGATGTGCAGGACAGGTTTAGCAATCAGCCCCAGCATTTT	CATSDVQDRFSNQPQHF
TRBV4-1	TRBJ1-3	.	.	TGCGCCAGCAGCCCGTCAGAAGGAAACACCATATATTTT	CASSPSEGNTIYF
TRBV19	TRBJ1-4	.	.	TGTGCCAGTAGTTTGAGGACAGCAAATGAAAAACTGTTTTTT	CASSLRTANEKLFF
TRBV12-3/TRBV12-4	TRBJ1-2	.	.	TGTGCCAGCAGGGTTAGCGCTAACTATGGCTACACCTTC	CASRVSANYGYTF
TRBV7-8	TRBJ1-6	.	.	TGTGCCAGCAGCTTCGGACTCTCACCCCTCCACTTT	CASSFGLSPLHF
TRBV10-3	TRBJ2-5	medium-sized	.	TGTGCCACAGGAGCTACCCAAGAGACCCAGTACTTC	CATGATQETQYF
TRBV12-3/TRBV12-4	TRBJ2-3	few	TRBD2	TGTGCCAGCAGTTTAATCGGGAGGGCAGATACGCAGTATTTT	CASSLIGRADTQYF
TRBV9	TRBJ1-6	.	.	TGTGCCAGCAGCGTAGGAGGGGACTCACCCCTCCACTTT	CASSVGGDSPLHF
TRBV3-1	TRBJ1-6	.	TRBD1	TGTGCCAGCAGCCACCGAGGGACAGGGGGCGCTTCACCCCTCCACTTT	CASSHRGTGGASPLHF
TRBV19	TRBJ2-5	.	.	TGTGCCAGTAGGGGCACCTTACAAGAGACCCAGTACTTC	CASRGTLQETQYF
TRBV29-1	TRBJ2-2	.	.	TGCAGCGTTGTGGGAGCAGACACCGGGGAGCTGTTTTTT	CSVVGADTGELFF
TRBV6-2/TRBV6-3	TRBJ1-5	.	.	TGTGCCAGCAGTTACTTGCAGAGCAGCAATCAGCCCCAGCATTTT	CASSYLQSSNQPQHF
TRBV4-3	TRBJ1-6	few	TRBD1	TGCGCCAGCAGCCAAGAGAGGGGGCTGGGTAATTCACCCCTCCACTTT	CASSQERGLGNSPLHF
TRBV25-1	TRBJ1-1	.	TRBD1	TGTGCCAGCATCGGACAGGGGGCTCTCTGGGCTGAAGCTTTCTTT	CASIGQGALWAEAFF
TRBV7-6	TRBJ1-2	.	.	TGTGCCAGCAGCTTGGGGAGCTACTATGGCTACACCTTC	CASSLGSYYGYTF
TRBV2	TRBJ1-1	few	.	TGTGCCAGCAGTCGGGACTCCCCAAGGACTGAAGCTTTCTTT	CASSRDSPRTEAFF
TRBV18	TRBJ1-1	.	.	TGTGCCAGCTCACCTCGCAGGGGAAGGGACACTGAAGCTTTCTTT	CASSPRRGRDTEAFF
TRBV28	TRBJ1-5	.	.	TGTGCCAGCAGTTCCCCTTATAGCAATCAGCCCCAGCATTTT	CASSSPYSNQPQHF
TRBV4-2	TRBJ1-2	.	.	TGTACCAGCAGCCAAGAAAGCCTCTTATATGGCTACACCTTC	CTSSQESLLYGYTF